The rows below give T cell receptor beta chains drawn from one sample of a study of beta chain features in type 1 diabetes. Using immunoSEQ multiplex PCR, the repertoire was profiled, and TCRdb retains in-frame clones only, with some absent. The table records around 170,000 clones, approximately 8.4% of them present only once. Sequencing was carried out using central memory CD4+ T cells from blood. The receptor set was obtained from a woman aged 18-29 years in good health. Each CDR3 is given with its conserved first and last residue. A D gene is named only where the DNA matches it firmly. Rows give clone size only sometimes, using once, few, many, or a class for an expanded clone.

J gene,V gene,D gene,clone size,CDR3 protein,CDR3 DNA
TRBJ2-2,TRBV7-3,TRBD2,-,CASSLGSGGASTGELFF,TGTGCCAGCAGCCTTGGTAGCGGGGGGGCGAGCACCGGGGAGCTGTTTTTT
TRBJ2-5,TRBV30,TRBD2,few,CAWSVHWREKETQYF,TGTGCCTGGAGTGTACATTGGCGGGAGAAAGAGACCCAGTACTTC
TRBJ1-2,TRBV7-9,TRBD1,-,CASSLAGTGNGYTF,TGTGCCAGCAGCTTAGCAGGGACAGGAAACGGCTACACCTTC
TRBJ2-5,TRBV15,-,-,CATSSNQETQYF,TGTGCCACCAGCAGTAATCAAGAGACCCAGTACTTC
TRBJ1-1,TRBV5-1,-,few,CASSSTEAQDTEAFF,TGCGCCAGCAGCTCGACAGAGGCCCAGGACACTGAAGCTTTCTTT
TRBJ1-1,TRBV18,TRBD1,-,CASSPGTGASNTEAFF,TGTGCCAGCTCGCCCGGGACAGGGGCCTCGAACACTGAAGCTTTCTTT
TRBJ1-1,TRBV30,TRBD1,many,CAWSVLGQGAVAFF,TGTGCCTGGAGTGTACTTGGACAGGGAGCGGTAGCTTTCTTT
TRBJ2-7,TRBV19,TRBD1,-,CASSRDSGYEQYF,TGTGCCAGTAGTAGGGACAGCGGCTACGAGCAGTACTTC
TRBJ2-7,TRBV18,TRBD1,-,CASSPSTGGTYEQYF,TGTGCCAGCTCACCATCCACAGGGGGTACCTACGAGCAGTACTTC
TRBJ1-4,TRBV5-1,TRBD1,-,CASSWGQLPEKLFF,TGCGCCAGCAGCTGGGGACAGCTCCCCGAAAAACTGTTTTTT
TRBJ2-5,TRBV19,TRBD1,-,CASTQGTGEVAGETQYF,TGTGCCAGTACTCAGGGGACAGGGGAAGTTGCGGGGGAGACCCAGTACTTC
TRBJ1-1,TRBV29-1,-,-,CSVGAAQNTEAFF,TGCAGCGTGGGGGCGGCCCAGAACACTGAAGCTTTCTTT
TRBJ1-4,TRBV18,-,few,CASSPATNEKLFF,TGTGCCAGCTCACCCGCGACTAATGAAAAACTGTTTTTT
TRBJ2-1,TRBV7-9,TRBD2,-,CASSLVLAGVEQFF,TGTGCCAGCAGCTTAGTATTAGCGGGAGTGGAGCAGTTCTTC
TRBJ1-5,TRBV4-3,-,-,CASSQDIRGGQPQHF,TGCGCCAGCAGCCAAGATATTCGGGGGGGTCAGCCCCAGCATTTT
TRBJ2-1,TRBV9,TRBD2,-,CASSVGPRRGGDEQFF,TGTGCCAGCAGCGTAGGCCCGCGGCGGGGGGGCGATGAGCAGTTCTTC
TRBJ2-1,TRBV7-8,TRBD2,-,CASRGGRRGGYNEQFF,TGTGCCAGCAGGGGAGGCCGGCGGGGGGGATACAATGAGCAGTTCTTC
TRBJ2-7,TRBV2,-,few,CASFATFPYEQYF,TGTGCCAGCTTTGCGACATTCCCCTACGAGCAGTACTTC
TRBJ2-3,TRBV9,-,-,CASSVTSYFDTQYF,TGTGCCAGCAGCGTTACCAGTTATTTCGATACGCAGTATTTT
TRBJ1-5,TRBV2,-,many,CASKDRSNQPQHF,TGTGCCAGCAAGGACAGAAGCAATCAGCCCCAGCATTTT
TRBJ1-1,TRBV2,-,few,CASRRLRDETEAFF,TGTGCCAGCAGGAGGTTGAGGGATGAGACTGAAGCTTTCTTT
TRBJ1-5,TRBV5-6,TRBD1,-,CASSQDRGHNQPQHF,TGTGCCAGCAGCCAGGACAGGGGACACAATCAGCCCCAGCATTTT
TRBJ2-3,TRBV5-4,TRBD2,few,CASSLAAGGTDTQYF,TGTGCCAGCAGCTTGGCCGCGGGGGGCACAGATACGCAGTATTTT
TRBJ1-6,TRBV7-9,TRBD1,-,CASSAPGQNSPLHF,TGTGCCAGCAGCGCGCCGGGACAGAATTCACCCCTCCACTTT
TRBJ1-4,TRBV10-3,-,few,CAIRSGGIDEKLFF,TGTGCCATCAGGTCGGGGGGGATCGATGAAAAACTGTTTTTT
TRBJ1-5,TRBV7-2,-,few,CASSPWANNQPQHF,TGTGCCAGCAGTCCTTGGGCGAACAATCAGCCCCAGCATTTT
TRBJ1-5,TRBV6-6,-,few,CASSYRRGLWQPQHF,TGTGCCAGCAGTTATAGACGGGGTTTATGGCAGCCCCAGCATTTT
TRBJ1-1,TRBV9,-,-,CASSVYDMNTEAFF,TGTGCCAGCAGCGTCTACGACATGAACACTGAAGCTTTCTTT
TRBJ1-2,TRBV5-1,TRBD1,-,CASSVTGTGTNYGYTF,TGCGCCAGCAGCGTGACCGGGACAGGGACTAACTATGGCTACACCTTC
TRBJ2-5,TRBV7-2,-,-,CASSRYSVETQYF,TGTGCCAGCAGCCGCTACAGTGTGGAGACCCAGTACTTC
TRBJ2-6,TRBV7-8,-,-,CASSFDPVAGANVLTF,TGTGCCAGCAGTTTCGATCCGGTAGCTGGGGCCAACGTCCTGACTTTC
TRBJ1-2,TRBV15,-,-,CATSRGEAYGYTF,TGTGCCACCAGCAGAGGAGAGGCCTATGGCTACACCTTC
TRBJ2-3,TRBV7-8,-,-,CASSRSREPTDTQYF,TGTGCCAGCAGCCGATCCCGGGAGCCCACAGATACGCAGTATTTT
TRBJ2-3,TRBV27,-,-,CASSHTPGADTQYF,TGTGCCAGCAGCCATACACCCGGGGCAGATACGCAGTATTTT
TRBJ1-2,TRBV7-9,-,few,CASSATQGPLYTF,TGTGCCAGCAGCGCGACACAGGGCCCGCTCTACACCTTC
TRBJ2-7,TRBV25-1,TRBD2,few,CASTGLTGGPGEQYF,TGTGCCAGCACTGGTCTGACGGGAGGGCCGGGGGAGCAGTACTTC
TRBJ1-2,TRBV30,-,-,CAWSVRAGNYGYTF,TGTGCCTGGAGTGTGCGCGCCGGGAACTATGGCTACACCTTC
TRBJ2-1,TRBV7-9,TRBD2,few,CASSPGGGRAINEQFF,TGTGCCAGCAGCCCGGGGGGCGGGAGGGCGATAAATGAGCAGTTCTTC
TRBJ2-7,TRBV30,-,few,CAWTPPQIYEQYF,TGTGCCTGGACCCCCCCCCAAATCTACGAGCAGTACTTC
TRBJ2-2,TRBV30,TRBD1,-,CAWSVRDRETGELFF,TGTGCCTGGAGTGTAAGGGACAGGGAGACCGGGGAGCTGTTTTTT
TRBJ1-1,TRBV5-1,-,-,CASSSGGRGEAFF,TGCGCCAGCAGCTCTGGTGGTCGGGGTGAAGCTTTCTTT
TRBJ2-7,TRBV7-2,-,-,CASSLVGSDSPYEQYF,TGTGCCAGCTCCCTTGTGGGTTCGGACAGTCCCTACGAGCAGTACTTC
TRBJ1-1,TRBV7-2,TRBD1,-,CASSPQDRANTEAFF,TGTGCCAGCAGTCCCCAGGACAGGGCAAACACTGAAGCTTTCTTT
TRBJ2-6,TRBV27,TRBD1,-,CASSSGQGSSGANVLTF,TGTGCCAGCAGCTCGGGACAGGGCTCCTCTGGGGCCAACGTCCTGACTTTC
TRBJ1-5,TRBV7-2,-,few,CASSLSDNSNQPQHF,TGTGCCAGCAGCTTAAGTGACAATAGCAATCAGCCCCAGCATTTT
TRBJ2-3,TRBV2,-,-,CASREDRTDTQYF,TGTGCCAGCAGGGAGGACCGCACAGATACGCAGTATTTT
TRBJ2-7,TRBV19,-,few,CASSIRHYSYEQYF,TGTGCCAGTAGTATCCGGCACTACTCCTACGAGCAGTACTTC
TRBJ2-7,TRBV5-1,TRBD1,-,CASSFTGVNDEQYF,TGCGCCAGCAGCTTTACAGGGGTTAATGACGAGCAGTACTTC
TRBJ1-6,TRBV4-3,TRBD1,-,CASSQEQGANSPLHF,TGCGCCAGCAGCCAAGAGCAGGGGGCGAATTCACCCCTCCACTTT
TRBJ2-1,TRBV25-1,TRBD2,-,CASSEVSGGGRRNEQFF,TGTGCCAGCAGTGAAGTCTCGGGGGGCGGGAGGCGCAATGAGCAGTTCTTC
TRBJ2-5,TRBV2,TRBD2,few,CASETSTKRGGLGQETQYF,TGTGCCAGCGAGACTAGTACCAAGCGGGGGGGCCTGGGTCAAGAGACCCAGTACTTC
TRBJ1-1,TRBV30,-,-,CAWSPQGYTEAFF,TGTGCCTGGAGCCCACAGGGATACACTGAAGCTTTCTTT
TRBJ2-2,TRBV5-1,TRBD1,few,CASSLGDRTGELFF,TGCGCCAGCAGCTTGGGGGACAGGACCGGGGAGCTGTTTTTT
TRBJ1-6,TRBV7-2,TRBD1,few,CASSLQGADSPLHF,TGTGCCAGCAGCTTACAGGGGGCGGATTCACCCCTCCACTTT
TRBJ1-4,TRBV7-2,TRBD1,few,CASSQQGAGEKLFF,TGTGCCAGCAGCCAACAGGGGGCCGGTGAAAAACTGTTTTTT
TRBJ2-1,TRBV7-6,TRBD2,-,CASNSGGYNEQFF,TGTGCCAGCAATAGCGGGGGCTACAATGAGCAGTTCTTC
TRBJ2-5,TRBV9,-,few,CASSRTGGQETQYF,TGTGCCAGCAGCCGGACCGGAGGACAGGAGACCCAGTACTTC